The rows below give T cell receptor beta chains drawn from one sample of a study of T cell responses to AZD1222 COVID-19 vaccine. Method: immunoSEQ multiplex PCR; TCRdb's copy keeps in-frame clones and lacks some. The table lists some 92,000 clones, roughly nine tenths of them singletons, with around 8.1% in the top ten. Specimen: peripheral blood, collected on day 0 of AZD1222 vaccination. The receptors were gathered from an adult in good health. The CDR3 runs from the conserved cysteine through the conserved F or W. Fields, in order: clone size, J gene, V gene, D gene, CDR3 protein. D genes are given only for firm matches. The listing skips clone size in some rows; elsewhere it reads once, few, many or a size class.

>NA|TRBJ1-6|TRBV5-1|NA
CASSLFAGGNSPLHF
>NA|TRBJ1-1|TRBV5-1|TRBD1
CASMGQGLRNTEAFF
>NA|TRBJ2-7|TRBV10-3|TRBD2
CAISGGGLAGGPEYF
>NA|TRBJ1-1|TRBV11-2|NA
CASSLDLYTEAFF
>NA|TRBJ1-2|TRBV9|NA
CASSVDAGRNYGYTF
>few|TRBJ2-5|TRBV24-1|NA
CATSDSKGTQETQYF
>NA|TRBJ1-2|TRBV5-3|NA
CARSATRHRGYTF
>NA|TRBJ2-1|TRBV7-2|NA
CASSSSNEQFF
>NA|TRBJ1-2|TRBV7-9|TRBD1
CASSMEDRGYGYTF
>NA|TRBJ1-5|TRBV5-4|TRBD1
CASSSGTGPWEPQHF
>NA|TRBJ1-2|TRBV19|TRBD1
CASRPDRDGLHGYTF
>NA|TRBJ1-5|TRBV7-2|NA
CASSSPNQPQHF
>NA|TRBJ2-3|TRBV27|TRBD2
CASSLGLAEFTDTQYF
>once|TRBJ1-2|TRBV5-6|NA
CASSSPGSNYGYTF
>few|TRBJ1-5|TRBV15|NA
CATSRDRSNQPQHF
>NA|TRBJ1-6|TRBV27|NA
CASSSPPGHPNSPLHF
>NA|TRBJ1-3|TRBV27|NA
CASSPKSSGNTIYF
>NA|TRBJ1-5|TRBV9|NA
CASSGDVSNQPQHF
>once|TRBJ2-7|TRBV28|NA
CASNPGHSYEQYF
>NA|TRBJ2-2|TRBV4-2|NA
CASSLELFF
>NA|TRBJ1-1|TRBV19|NA
CASSVQENTEAFF
>NA|TRBJ1-5|TRBV7-9|NA
CASSRGGGSNQPQHF
>NA|TRBJ2-1|TRBV9|TRBD2
CASSVEEGRAYDEQFF
>NA|TRBJ1-4|TRBV5-1|NA
CASSLSGVNEKLFF
>NA|TRBJ2-3|TRBV19|TRBD2
CASSPRLAGGPDTQYF
>NA|TRBJ1-1|TRBV27|NA
CASSPGLKNTEAFF
>NA|TRBJ1-5|TRBV7-9|NA
CASSLERSNQPQHF
>NA|TRBJ2-7|TRBV15|TRBD2
CATSRVSVSSGGTYEQYF
>NA|TRBJ1-4|TRBV30|TRBD1
CAWSRKGRGNEKLFF
>NA|TRBJ1-5|TRBV7-2|NA
CASSPEIGGGQPQHF
>once|TRBJ1-5|TRBV10-3|NA
CAISESSGGGNQPQHF
>NA|TRBJ2-2|TRBV19|TRBD1
CASSPGQGTTGELFF
>few|TRBJ1-2|TRBV5-5|NA
CASSLASAYGYTF
>NA|TRBJ2-7|TRBV4-3|NA
CASSQEGSYEQYF
>NA|TRBJ1-5|TRBV2|TRBD1
CASGGQGFYSNQPQHF
>NA|TRBJ1-3|TRBV10-1|NA
CASSESGNTIYF
>once|TRBJ2-2|TRBV19|TRBD2
CASSMRGGLNTGELFF
>few|TRBJ1-1|TRBV9|NA
CASSVLGSTEAFF
>NA|TRBJ1-1|TRBV5-4|NA
CASSLVPPNTEAFF
>NA|TRBJ2-2|TRBV28|NA
CASLGGGDGELFF
>NA|TRBJ2-6|TRBV4-1|NA
CASSQGGGANVLTF
>NA|TRBJ1-2|TRBV6-1|TRBD1
CASSDPGGQGNYGYTF
>NA|TRBJ1-5|TRBV9|NA
CASSVDQSQNQPQHF
>NA|TRBJ1-2|TRBV20-1|TRBD1
CSASPPRDSLRYGYTF
>NA|TRBJ2-3|TRBV27|NA
CASRSLGTDTQYF
>NA|TRBJ2-3|TRBV19|TRBD2
CASSALAGRTDTQYF
>NA|TRBJ2-2|TRBV6-5|NA
CASSYSDKPGELFF
>NA|TRBJ2-1|TRBV27|TRBD2
CASSLLGTSRHNEQFF
>once|TRBJ1-2|TRBV29-1|NA
CSVDLRLYGYTF
>NA|TRBJ1-6|TRBV5-6|TRBD1
CASSFEGDRSNSPLHF
>NA|TRBJ2-7|TRBV2|TRBD2
CASRLAGEPSYEQYF
>NA|TRBJ1-1|TRBV9|NA
CASSVGGGVEAFF
>NA|TRBJ2-3|TRBV5-8|TRBD1
CASNRLQGDTQYF